The 3 T cell receptor beta chains in this list originate from one sample, sequenced in a study of blood T cell repertoires in COVID-19. The assay was immunoSEQ multiplex PCR, and TCRdb's table has in-frame clones only and misses some. Among tens of thousands of clones, roughly 80% were seen once, and the ten largest hold about 14%. Sequenced material: peripheral blood. These receptors originate from a woman of 80 years or more with acute or convalescent COVID-19.

Concerning this clone: Distinct nucleotide sequences in the sample also encode this CDR3. The genes are TRBV4-3 and TRBJ1-1; D is undetermined. Germline V gene data show CDR1 as LGHNA and CDR2 as YSLEER. The CDR3 is 13 residues long. Trimming stripped 3 bases from V and 7 bases from J, with 12 bases between. The chain's CDR3 is CASSHGTEYEAFF. The CDR3 region has the DNA TGCGCCAGCAGCCACGGAACAGAGTATGAAGCTTTCTTT.

This clone occurred a few times. The chain combines TRBV19 with TRBJ1-5; 8 bases align to TRBD1. V was clipped by 8 bases and J by 1 base; unmatched bases: 7. The germline V gene has CDR1 LNHDA and CDR2 SQIVND (reference sequence). The CDR3 runs 15 residues. The CDR3 nucleotides are TGTGCCAGTTCAGGGGGCGCGAGGAGCAATCAGCCCCAGCATTTT. Translating gives CASSGGARSNQPQHF.

The CDR3 reads CASSESRQSYEQYF. The CDR3 nucleotides are TGCGCCAGCAGTGAGTCGAGACAGTCCTACGAGCAGTACTTC. V usage is TRBV10-1 and J usage is TRBJ2-7; maybe TRBD1 (5 bases). Germline V gives CDR1 WNHNN, CDR2 SYGVQD (reference sequence). V was trimmed by 0 bases and J by 1 base, leaving 7 bases between them. This CDR3 region has 14 residues.